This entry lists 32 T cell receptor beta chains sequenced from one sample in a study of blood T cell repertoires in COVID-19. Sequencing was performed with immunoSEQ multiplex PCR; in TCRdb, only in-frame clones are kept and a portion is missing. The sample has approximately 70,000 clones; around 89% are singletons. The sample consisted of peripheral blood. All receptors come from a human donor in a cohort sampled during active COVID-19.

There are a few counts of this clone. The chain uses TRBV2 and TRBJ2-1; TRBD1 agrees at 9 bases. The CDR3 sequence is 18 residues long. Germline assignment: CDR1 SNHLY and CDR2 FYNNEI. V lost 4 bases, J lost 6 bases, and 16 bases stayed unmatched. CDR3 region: CASSVPQLGQGSTNEQFF. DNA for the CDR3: TGTGCCAGCAGTGTCCCCCAACTGGGACAGGGTTCCACCAATGAGCAGTTCTTC. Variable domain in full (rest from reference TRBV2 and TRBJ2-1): EPEVTQTPSHQVTQMGQEVILRCVPISNHLYFYWYRQILGQKVEFLVSFYNNEISEKSEIFDDQFSVERPDGSNFTLKIRSTKLEDSAMYFCASSVPQLGQGSTNEQFFGPGTRLTVL.

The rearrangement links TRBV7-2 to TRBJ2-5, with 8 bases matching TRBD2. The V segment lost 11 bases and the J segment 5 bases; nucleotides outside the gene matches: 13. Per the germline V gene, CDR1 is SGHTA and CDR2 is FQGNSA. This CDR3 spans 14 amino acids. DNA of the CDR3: TGTGCCGGGGCGAGAGCGGGGGCCGGGGAGACCCAGTACTTC. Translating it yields CAGARAGAGETQYF.

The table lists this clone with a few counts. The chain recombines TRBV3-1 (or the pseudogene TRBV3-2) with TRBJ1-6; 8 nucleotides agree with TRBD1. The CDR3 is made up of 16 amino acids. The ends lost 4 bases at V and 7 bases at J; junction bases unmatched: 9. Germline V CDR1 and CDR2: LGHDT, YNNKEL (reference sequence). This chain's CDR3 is CASSPFPRDRNSPLHF. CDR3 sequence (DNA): TGTGCCAGCAGCCCATTCCCCCGGGACAGGAATTCACCCCTCCACTTT.

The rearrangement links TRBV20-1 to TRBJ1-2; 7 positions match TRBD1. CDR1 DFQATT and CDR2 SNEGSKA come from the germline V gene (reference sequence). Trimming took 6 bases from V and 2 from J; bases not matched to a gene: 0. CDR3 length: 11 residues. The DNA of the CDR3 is TGCAGTGCGACAGGGAACTATGGCTACACCTTC. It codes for CSATGNYGYTF.

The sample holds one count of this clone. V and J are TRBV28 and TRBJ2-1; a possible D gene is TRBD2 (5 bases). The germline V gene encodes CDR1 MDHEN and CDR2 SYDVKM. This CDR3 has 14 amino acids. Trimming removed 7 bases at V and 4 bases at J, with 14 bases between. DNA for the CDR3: TGTGCCAGCAAACAAGGAGGCCAATACAATGAGCAGTTCTTC. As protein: CASKQGGQYNEQFF.

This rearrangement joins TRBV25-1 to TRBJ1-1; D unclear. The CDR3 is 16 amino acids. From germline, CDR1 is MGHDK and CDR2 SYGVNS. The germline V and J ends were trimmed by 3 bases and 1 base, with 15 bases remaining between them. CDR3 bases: TGTGCCAGCAGTGAGTATGGACGGGGTACGAACACTGAAGCTTTCTTT. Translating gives CASSEYGRGTNTEAFF. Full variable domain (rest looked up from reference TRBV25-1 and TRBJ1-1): EADIYQTPRYLVIGTGKKITLECSQTMGHDKMYWYQQDPGMELHLIHYSYGVNSTEKGDLSSESTVSRIRTEHFPLTLESARPSHTSQYLCASSEYGRGTNTEAFFGQGTRLTVV.

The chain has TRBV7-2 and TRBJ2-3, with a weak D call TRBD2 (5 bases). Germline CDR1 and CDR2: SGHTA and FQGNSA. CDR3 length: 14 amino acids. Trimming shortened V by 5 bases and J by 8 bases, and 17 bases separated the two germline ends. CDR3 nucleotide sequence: TGTGCCAGCAGCACCCGTGCCAACCGGGGTACGCAGTATTTT. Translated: CASSTRANRGTQYF.

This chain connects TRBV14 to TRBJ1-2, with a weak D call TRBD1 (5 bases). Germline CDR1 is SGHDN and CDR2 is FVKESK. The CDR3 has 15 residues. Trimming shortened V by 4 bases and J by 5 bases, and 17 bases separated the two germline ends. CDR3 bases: TGTGCCAGCAGCCCTGGGGGGAATTCAGTTTATGGCTACACCTTC. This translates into CASSPGGNSVYGYTF.

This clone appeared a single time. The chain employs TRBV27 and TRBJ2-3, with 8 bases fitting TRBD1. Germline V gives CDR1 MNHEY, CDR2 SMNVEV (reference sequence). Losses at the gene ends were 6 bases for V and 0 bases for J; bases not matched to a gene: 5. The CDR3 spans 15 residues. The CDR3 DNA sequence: TGTGCCAGCAGATTCAGGGGGCTTAGCACAGATACGCAGTATTTT. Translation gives CASRFRGLSTDTQYF.

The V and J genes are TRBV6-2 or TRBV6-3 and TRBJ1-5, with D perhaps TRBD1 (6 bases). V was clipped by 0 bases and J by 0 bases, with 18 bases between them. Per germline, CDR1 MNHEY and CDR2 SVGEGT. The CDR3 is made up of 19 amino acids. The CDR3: CASSYSPGRGVYSNQPQHF. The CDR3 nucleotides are TGTGCCAGCAGTTACTCTCCAGGGAGGGGGGTTTATAGCAATCAGCCCCAGCATTTT.

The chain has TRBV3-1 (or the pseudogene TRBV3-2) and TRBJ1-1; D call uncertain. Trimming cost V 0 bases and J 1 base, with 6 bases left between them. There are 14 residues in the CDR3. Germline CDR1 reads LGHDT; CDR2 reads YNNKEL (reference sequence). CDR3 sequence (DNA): TGTGCCAGCAGCCAAGAGACTAGGAACACTGAAGCTTTCTTT. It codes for CASSQETRNTEAFF.

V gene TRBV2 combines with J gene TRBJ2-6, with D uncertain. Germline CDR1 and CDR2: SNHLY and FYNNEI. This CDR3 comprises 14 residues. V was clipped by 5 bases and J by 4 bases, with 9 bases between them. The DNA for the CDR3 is TGTGCCAGCAGTATCCTTGGCGGGGCCAACGTCCTGACTTTC. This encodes CASSILGGANVLTF.

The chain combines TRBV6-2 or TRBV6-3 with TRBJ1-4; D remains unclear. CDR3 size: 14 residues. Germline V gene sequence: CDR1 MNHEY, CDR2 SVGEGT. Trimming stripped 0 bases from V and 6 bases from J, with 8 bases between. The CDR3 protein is CASSYSTPDEKLFF. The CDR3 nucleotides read TGTGCCAGCAGTTACTCGACACCGGATGAAAAACTGTTTTTT.

CDR3 protein: CSARQGSDQPQHF. The CDR3, as DNA: TGCAGCGCCCGACAGGGAAGTGATCAGCCCCAGCATTTT. V is TRBV29-1 and J is TRBJ1-5; 7 nucleotides line up with TRBD1. In germline, CDR1 is SQVTM, CDR2 ANQGSEA. CDR3 length: 13 amino acids. Trimming cost V 7 bases and J 5 bases; bases outside gene matches: 8.

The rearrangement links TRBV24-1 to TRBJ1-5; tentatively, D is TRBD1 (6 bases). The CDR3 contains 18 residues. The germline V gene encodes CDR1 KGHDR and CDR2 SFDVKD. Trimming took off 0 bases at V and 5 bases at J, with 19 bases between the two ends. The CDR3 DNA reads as TGTGCCACCAGTGATTTGCAGGCCAAAAAGGGACACTATCAGCCCCAGCATTTT. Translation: CATSDLQAKKGHYQPQHF.

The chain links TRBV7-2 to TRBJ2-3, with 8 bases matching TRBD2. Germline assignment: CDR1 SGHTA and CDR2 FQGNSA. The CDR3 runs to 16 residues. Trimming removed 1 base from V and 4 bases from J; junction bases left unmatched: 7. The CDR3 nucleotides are TGTGCCAGCAGCTTAGATGTGCTAGCGGGTCCAGATACGCAGTATTTT. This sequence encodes CASSLDVLAGPDTQYF.

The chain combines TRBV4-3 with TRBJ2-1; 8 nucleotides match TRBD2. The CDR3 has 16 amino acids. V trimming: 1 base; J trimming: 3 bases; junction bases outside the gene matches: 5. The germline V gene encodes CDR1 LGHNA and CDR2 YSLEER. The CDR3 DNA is TGCGCCAGCAGCCAAGCCGGGACTAGGCGCTACAATGAGCAGTTCTTC. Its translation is CASSQAGTRRYNEQFF.

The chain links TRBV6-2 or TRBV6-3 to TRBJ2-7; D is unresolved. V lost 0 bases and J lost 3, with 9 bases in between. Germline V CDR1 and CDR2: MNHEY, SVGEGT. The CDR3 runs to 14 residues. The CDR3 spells CASSYSTPVYEQYF. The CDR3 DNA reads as TGTGCCAGCAGTTACTCGACACCGGTCTACGAGCAGTACTTC.

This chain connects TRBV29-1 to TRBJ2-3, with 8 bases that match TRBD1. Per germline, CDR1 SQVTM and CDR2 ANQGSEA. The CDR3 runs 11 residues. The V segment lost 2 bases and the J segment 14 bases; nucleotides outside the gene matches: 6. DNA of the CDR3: TGCAGCGTTGAACCGGGACAGGCGGGGTATTTT. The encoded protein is CSVEPGQAGYF.

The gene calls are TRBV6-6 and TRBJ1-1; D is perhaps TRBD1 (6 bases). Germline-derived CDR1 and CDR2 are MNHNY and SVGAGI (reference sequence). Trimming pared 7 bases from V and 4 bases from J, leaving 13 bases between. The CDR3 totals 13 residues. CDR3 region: CASILAGVTEAFF. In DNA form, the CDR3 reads TGTGCCAGCATTCTAGCAGGGGTCACTGAAGCTTTCTTT.

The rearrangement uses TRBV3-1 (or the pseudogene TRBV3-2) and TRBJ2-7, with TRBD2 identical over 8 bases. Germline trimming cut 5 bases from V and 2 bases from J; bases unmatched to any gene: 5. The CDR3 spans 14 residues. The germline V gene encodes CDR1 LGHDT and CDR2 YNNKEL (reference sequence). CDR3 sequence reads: CASSFRGGAYEQYF. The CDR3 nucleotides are TGTGCCAGCAGCTTTCGGGGGGGCGCCTACGAGCAGTACTTC.

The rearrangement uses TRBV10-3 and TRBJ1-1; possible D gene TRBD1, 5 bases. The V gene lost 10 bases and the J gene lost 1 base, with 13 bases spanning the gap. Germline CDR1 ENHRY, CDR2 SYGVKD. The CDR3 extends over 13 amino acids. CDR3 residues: CASRAEPNTEAFF. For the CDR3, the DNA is TGTGCCAGCAGGGCTGAACCGAACACTGAAGCTTTCTTT.

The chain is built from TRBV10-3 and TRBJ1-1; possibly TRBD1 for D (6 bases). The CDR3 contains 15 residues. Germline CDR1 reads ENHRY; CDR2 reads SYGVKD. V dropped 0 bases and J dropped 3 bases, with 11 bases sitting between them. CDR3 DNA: TGTGCCATCAGTGAGTCATCCCAGGGGTACACTGAAGCTTTCTTT. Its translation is CAISESSQGYTEAFF.

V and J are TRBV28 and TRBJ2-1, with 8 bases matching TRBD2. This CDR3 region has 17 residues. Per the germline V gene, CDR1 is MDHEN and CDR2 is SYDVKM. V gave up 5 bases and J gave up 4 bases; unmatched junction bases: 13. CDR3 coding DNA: TGTGCCAGCAGTCCAACCGGGGCGGGAGGTATATACAATGAGCAGTTCTTC. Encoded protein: CASSPTGAGGIYNEQFF. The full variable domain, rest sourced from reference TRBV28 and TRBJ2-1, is DVKVTQSSRYLVKRTGEKVFLECVQDMDHENMFWYRQDPGLGLRLIYFSYDVKMKEKGDIPEGYSVSREKKERFSLILESASTNQTSMYLCASSPTGAGGIYNEQFFGPGTRLTVL.

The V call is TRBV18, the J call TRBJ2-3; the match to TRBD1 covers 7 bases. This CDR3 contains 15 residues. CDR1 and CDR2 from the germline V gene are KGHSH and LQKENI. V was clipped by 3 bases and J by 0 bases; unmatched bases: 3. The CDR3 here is CASSPGQRSTDTQYF. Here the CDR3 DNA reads TGTGCCAGCTCACCGGGACAGAGGAGCACAGATACGCAGTATTTT.

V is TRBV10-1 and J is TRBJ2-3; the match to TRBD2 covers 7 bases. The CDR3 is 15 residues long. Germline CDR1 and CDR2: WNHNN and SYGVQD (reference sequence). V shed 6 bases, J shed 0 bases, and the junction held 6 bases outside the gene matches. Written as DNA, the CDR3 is TGCGCCAGCAGCGGACTAGTCTCAAGCACAGATACGCAGTATTTT. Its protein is CASSGLVSSTDTQYF.

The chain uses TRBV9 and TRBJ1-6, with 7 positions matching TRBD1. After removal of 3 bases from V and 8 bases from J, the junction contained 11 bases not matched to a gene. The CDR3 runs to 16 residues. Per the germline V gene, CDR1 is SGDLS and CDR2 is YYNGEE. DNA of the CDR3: TGTGCCAGCAGCGCAACAGGGGCTGCCAATGATTCACCCCTCCACTTT. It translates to CASSATGAANDSPLHF.

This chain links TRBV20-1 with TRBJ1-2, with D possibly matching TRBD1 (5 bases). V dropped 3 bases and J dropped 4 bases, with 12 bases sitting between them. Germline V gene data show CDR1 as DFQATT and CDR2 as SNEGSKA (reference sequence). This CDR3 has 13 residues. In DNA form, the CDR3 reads TGCAGTGCTAGTCCAGACAGATCCTATGGCTACACCTTC. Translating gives CSASPDRSYGYTF.

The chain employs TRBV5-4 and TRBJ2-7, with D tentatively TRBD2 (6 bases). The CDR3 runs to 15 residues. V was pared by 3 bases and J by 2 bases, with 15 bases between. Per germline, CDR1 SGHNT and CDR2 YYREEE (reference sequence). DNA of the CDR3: TGTGCCAGCAGCTACGGGACTCCCTCCACCTACGAGCAGTACTTC. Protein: CASSYGTPSTYEQYF.

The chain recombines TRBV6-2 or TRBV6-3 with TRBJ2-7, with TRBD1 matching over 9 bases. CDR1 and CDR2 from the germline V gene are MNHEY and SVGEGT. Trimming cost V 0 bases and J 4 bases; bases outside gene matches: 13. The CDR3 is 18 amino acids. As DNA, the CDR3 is TGTGCCAGCAGTTACTCGAAACTAACAGGGGGCGTTAAGTACGAGCAGTACTTC. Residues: CASSYSKLTGGVKYEQYF.

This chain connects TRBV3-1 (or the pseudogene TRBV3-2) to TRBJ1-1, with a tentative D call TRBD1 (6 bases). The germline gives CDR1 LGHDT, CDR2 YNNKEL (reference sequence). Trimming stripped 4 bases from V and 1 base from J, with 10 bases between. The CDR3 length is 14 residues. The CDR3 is CASSRTQGNTEAFF. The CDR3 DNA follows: TGTGCCAGCAGCCGCACACAGGGGAACACTGAAGCTTTCTTT.

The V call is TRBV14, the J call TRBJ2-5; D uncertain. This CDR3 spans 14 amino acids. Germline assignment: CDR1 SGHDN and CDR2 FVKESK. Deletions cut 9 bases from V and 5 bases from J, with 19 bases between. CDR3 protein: CARNGSCLMETQYF. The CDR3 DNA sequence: TGTGCCAGAAACGGGTCCTGCCTCATGGAGACCCAGTACTTC. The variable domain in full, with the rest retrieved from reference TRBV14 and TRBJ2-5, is EAGVTQFPSHSVIEKGQTVTLRCDPISGHDNLYWYRRVMGKEIKFLLHFVKESKQDESGMPNNRFLAERTGGTYSTLKVQPAELEDSGVYFCARNGSCLMETQYFGPGTRLLVL.